These 5 T cell receptor beta chains came from one sample sequenced in a study of cytomegalovirus exposure and HLA in healthy donors. Researchers ran the PCR with 60 Vbeta and 13 Jbeta primers. TCRdb's copy holds only in-frame clones and misses some; the assay was immunoSEQ multiplex PCR. The sample includes over 110,000 clones, over 65% of them seen just once. Specimen: PBMCs. Receptor source: a male donor in good health and CMV-seronegative.

The chain carries TRBV5-1 and TRBJ1-1, with 7 bases that match TRBD1. J was trimmed by 7 bases and V by 3 bases; bases with no gene match: 9. CDR1 is SGHRS and CDR2 is YFSETQ in the germline V gene. The CDR3 covers 14 residues. CDR3 sequence: CASSSEFHRGEAFF. CDR3 bases: TGCGCCAGCAGCTCGGAGTTCCACAGGGGTGAAGCTTTCTTT.

The chain has TRBV18 and TRBJ2-1; 9 nucleotides agree with TRBD2. CDR3 size: 16 residues. Trimming at V came to 3 bases and at J to 4 bases, leaving 7 bases not matched to a gene. Looked up from germline, CDR1 is KGHSH and CDR2 is LQKENI. The CDR3 nucleotides are TGTGCCAGCTCACCTTCTCTAGCGGGATCTTACAATGAGCAGTTCTTC. Its protein product is CASSPSLAGSYNEQFF.

This clone was seen once. This chain connects TRBV7-9 to TRBJ2-3; 12 positions match TRBD2. V lost 5 bases, J lost 3 bases, and 6 bases stayed unmatched. The CDR3 has 16 residues. Germline V lookup: CDR1 SEHNR, CDR2 FQNEAQ (reference sequence). The CDR3 sequence: CASSLLTSGRTDTQYF. The CDR3 nucleotides are TGTGCCAGCAGCCTCCTGACTAGCGGGAGAACAGATACGCAGTATTTT.

The V call is TRBV7-9, the J call TRBJ1-5; possibly TRBD1 for D (5 bases). Per germline, CDR1 SEHNR and CDR2 FQNEAQ (reference sequence). This CDR3 contains 14 residues. V lost 2 bases, J lost 7 bases, and 12 bases lay in between. CDR3 region: CASSLLGGNQPQHF. The CDR3 coding sequence is TGTGCCAGCAGCTTATTGGGGGGAAACCAGCCCCAGCATTTT. The complete variable domain, with remaining parts taken from reference TRBV7-9 and TRBJ1-5, reads DTGVSQNPRHKITKRGQNVTFRCDPISEHNRLYWYRQTLGQGPEFLTYFQNEAQLEKSRLLSDRFSAERPKGSFSTLEIQRTEQGDSAMYLCASSLLGGNQPQHFGDGTRLSIL.

This clone showed up just a few times. Other nucleotide sequences from this sample produce the same CDR3. This chain connects TRBV6-5 to TRBJ1-1; 7 bases agree with TRBD1. V lost 6 bases to trimming and J lost 2 bases; unmatched junction nucleotides: 3. The CDR3 is made up of 13 amino acids. Per the germline V gene, CDR1 is MNHEY and CDR2 is SVGAGI. CDR3 protein: CASRRGGNTEAFF. CDR3 nucleotides: TGTGCCAGCAGGAGAGGGGGCAACACTGAAGCTTTCTTT.